Described below is a single T cell receptor (beta chain) sequence and its context. As yet, its antigen is unknown. Germline CDR1 is LGHNA and CDR2 is YNFKEQ. This CDR3 contains 21 residues. 5'RACE template switching with UMIs generated TCR beta cDNA. TCRdb reprocessed the 5' RACE reads and stores each CDR3 protein as one record, lacking DNA. The specimen's table records a few hundred thousand distinct CDR3 sequences. This record comes from a study of T cells expressing NK-cell markers. Findings and caveats of the study: Six of the donors carried dominant NKG2C+ clonotypes that took up 1.0-7.0% of their CD8+ T cells.

V and J are TRBV4-2 and TRBJ2-2; TCRdb calls TRBD1, which cannot be checked without DNA. What was sequenced was blood T cells: a sorted CD56 or NKG2C T cell subset, CD4+ or CD8+ T cells, or bulk PBMC T cells (not recorded which). The receptor was derived from a man between 18 and 29 years old in good health. The CDR3 is CASSQEIAFGGRHEGPGELFF.